This T cell receptor (beta chain) was recorded in a study of OX40 agonist ivuxolimab in advanced cancers. Here immunoSEQ multiplex PCR was the method, and the copy in TCRdb shows in-frame clones only, minus some. Found here are about 110,000 clones, 75% to 95% of them singletons; the top ten hold 0.48%. The V and J ends lost 3 bases and 3 bases respectively, with 9 bases between them. The CDR3 length is 13 residues. In germline, CDR1 is SGDLS, CDR2 YYNGEE. The sequencing here drew on CD4+ or CD8+ T cells sorted from blood, taken in a trial of the OX40 agonist ivuxolimab. The clonotype was recovered from an adult with an advanced solid tumor such as melanoma, head and neck, liver or kidney cancer. The chain recombines TRBV9 with TRBJ1-2, with no clear D. CDR3 region: CASSALQYYGYTF. Here the CDR3 DNA reads TGTGCCAGCAGCGCCCTTCAGTACTATGGCTACACCTTC.